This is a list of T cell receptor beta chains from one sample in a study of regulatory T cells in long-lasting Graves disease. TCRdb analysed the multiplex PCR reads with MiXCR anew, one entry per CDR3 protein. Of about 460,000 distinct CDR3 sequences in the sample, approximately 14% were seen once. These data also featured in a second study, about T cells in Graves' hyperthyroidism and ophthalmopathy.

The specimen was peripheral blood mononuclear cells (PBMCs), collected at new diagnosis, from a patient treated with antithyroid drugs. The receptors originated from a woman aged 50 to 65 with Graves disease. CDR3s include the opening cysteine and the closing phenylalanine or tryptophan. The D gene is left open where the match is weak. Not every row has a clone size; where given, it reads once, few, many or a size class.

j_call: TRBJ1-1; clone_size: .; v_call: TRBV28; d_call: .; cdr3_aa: CASSSFNSPPEAFF; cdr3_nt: TGTGCCAGCAGTTCATTTAACTCCCCACCCGAAGCTTTCTTT
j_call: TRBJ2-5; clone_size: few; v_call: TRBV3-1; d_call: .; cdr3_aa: CASSRVAVQETQYF; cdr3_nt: TGTGCCAGCAGCCGGGTAGCGGTACAAGAGACCCAGTACTTC
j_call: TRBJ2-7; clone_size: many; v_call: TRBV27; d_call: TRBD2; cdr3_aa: CASSLSPSGRRDEQYF; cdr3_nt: TGTGCCAGCAGTTTATCCCCTAGCGGGAGGAGGGACGAGCAGTACTTC
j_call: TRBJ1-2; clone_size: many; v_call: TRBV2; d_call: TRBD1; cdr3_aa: CASRTAGGYGYTF; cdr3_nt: TGTGCCAGCAGGACGGCAGGGGGGTATGGCTACACCTTC
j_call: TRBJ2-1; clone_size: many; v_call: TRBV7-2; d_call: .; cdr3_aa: CASSLANSPYNEQFF; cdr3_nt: TGTGCCAGCAGCTTAGCGAACAGCCCCTACAATGAGCAGTTCTTC
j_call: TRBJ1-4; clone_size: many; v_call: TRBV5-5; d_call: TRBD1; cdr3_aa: CASSLGTGSPRSIF; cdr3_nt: TGTGCCAGCAGCTTGGGGACAGGGTCACCCCGCTCGATTTTT
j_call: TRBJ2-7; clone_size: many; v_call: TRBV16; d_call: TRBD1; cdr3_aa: CASSQRQGAFQHGSAYEQYF; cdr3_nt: TGTGCCAGCAGCCAACGACAGGGGGCCTTTCAACACGGGAGCGCCTACGAGCAGTACTTC
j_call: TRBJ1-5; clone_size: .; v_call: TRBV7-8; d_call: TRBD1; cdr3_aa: CASSLDDDWGTGKLRSYSNQPQHF; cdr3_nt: TGTGCCAGCAGCTTAGATGACGATTGGGGGACAGGAAAACTTCGGAGTTATAGCAATCAGCCCCAGCATTTT
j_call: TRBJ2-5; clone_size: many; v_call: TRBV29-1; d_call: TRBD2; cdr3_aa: CSGRLAGDGTQYF; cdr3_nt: TGCAGCGGAAGACTAGCGGGAGACGGGACCCAGTACTTC
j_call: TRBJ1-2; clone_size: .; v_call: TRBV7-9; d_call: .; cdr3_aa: CASRPVLHYGYTF; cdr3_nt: TGTGCCAGCAGACCAGTGCTCCACTATGGCTACACCTTC
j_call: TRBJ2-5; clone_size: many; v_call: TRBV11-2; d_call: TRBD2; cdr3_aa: CASSPGLAGRVETQYF; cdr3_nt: TGTGCCAGCAGCCCAGGACTAGCGGGACGTGTAGAGACCCAGTACTTC
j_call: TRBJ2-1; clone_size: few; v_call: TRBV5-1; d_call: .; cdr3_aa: CASSAQTLNNEQFF; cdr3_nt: TGCGCCAGCAGCGCACAAACACTCAACAATGAGCAGTTCTTC
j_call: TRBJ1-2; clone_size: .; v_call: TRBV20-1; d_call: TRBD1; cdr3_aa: CSAAQGDYGYTF; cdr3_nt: TGCAGTGCTGCGCAGGGGGACTATGGCTACACCTTC
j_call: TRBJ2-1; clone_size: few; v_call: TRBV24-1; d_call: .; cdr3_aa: CATSGSSLSSYNEQFF; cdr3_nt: TGTGCCACCAGTGGTAGCAGCCTCAGCTCCTACAATGAGCAGTTCTTC
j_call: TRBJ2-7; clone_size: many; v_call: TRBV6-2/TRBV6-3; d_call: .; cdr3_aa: CASSRHYEQYF; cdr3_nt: TGTGCCAGCAGCCGTCATTACGAGCAGTACTTC
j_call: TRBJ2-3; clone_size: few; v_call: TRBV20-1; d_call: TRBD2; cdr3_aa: CSARSGREKDTQYF; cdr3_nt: TGCAGTGCCCGCTCTGGGCGGGAGAAAGATACGCAGTATTTT
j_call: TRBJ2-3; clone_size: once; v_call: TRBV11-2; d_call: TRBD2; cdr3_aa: CASSTSLAGDTQYF; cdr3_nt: TGTGCCAGCAGCACATCTCTAGCGGGAGACACGCAGTATTTT
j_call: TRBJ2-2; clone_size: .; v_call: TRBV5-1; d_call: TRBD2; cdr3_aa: CASSGSGRASGELFF; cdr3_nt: TGCGCCAGCAGCGGTAGCGGGAGGGCGAGCGGGGAGCTGTTTTTT
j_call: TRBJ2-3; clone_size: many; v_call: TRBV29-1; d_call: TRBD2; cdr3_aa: CSAGGIREGTSTDTQYF; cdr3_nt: TGCAGCGCCGGAGGGATCCGGGAGGGTACTAGCACAGATACGCAGTATTTT
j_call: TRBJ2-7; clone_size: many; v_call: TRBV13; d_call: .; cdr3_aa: CASSNNRDYEQYF; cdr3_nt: TGTGCCAGCAGTAACAACCGGGACTACGAGCAGTACTTC
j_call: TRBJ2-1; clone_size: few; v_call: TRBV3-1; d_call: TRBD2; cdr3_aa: CASSQGVEAGRSDEQFF; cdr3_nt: TGTGCCAGCAGCCAGGGGGTAGAAGCGGGGAGGAGCGATGAGCAGTTCTTC
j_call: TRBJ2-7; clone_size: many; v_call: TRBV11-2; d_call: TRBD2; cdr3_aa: CASSYRLAGVTYEQYF; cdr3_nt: TGTGCCAGCAGCTATAGACTAGCGGGAGTTACCTACGAGCAGTACTTC
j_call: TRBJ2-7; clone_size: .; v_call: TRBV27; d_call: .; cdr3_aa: CASRRETEQYF; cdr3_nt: TGTGCCAGTCGCCGAGAGACCGAGCAGTACTTC
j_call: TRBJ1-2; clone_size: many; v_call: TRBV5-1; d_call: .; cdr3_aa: CASSRDTGLDGYTF; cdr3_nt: TGCGCCAGCAGCCGAGATACGGGACTCGATGGCTACACCTTC
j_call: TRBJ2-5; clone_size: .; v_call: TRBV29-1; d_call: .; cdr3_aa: CSVERGQGETQYF; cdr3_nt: TGCAGCGTGGAACGGGGGCAGGGGGAGACCCAGTACTTC
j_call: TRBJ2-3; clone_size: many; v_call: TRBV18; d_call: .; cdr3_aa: CASSPRRGGTDTQYF; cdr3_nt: TGTGCCAGCTCACCTAGGAGGGGCGGCACAGATACGCAGTATTTT
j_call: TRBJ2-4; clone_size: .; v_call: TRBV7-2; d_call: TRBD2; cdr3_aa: CASSFRIKLAGAQFGKNIQYF; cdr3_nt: TGTGCCAGCAGCTTTCGTATAAAACTAGCGGGAGCGCAGTTCGGCAAAAACATTCAGTACTTC
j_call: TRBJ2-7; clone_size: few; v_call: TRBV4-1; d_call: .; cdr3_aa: CASSQDRQNQYEQYF; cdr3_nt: TGCGCCAGCAGCCAAGATCGACAGAACCAGTACGAGCAGTACTTC
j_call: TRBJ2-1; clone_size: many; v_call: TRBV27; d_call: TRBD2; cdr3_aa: CASSLFRPGTSGRWTYNEQFF; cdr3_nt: TGTGCCAGCAGTTTATTTCGTCCGGGGACTAGCGGGAGGTGGACCTACAATGAGCAGTTCTTC